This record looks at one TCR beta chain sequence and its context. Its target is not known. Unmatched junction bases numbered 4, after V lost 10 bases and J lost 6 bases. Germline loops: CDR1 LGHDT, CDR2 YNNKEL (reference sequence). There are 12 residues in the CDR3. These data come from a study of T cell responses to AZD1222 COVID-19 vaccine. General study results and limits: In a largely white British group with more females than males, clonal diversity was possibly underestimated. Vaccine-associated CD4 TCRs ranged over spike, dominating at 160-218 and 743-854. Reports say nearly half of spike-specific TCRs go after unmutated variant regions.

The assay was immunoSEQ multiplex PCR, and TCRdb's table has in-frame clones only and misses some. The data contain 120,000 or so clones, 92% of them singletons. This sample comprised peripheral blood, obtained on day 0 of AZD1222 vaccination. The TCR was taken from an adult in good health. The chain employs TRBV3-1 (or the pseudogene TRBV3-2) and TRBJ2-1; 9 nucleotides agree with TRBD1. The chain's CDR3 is CATRDRVNEQFF. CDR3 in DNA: TGTGCCACCAGGGACAGGGTCAATGAGCAGTTCTTC.